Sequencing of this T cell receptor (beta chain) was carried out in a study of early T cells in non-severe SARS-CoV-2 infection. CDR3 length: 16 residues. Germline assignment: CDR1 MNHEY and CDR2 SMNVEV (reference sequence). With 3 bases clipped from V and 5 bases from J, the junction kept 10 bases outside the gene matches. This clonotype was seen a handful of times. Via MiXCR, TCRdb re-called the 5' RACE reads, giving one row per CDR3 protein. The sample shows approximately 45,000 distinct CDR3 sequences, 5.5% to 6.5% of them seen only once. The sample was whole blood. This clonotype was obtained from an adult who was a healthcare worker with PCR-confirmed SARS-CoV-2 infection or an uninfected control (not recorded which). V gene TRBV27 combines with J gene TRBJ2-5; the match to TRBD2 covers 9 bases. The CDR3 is CASSFAAGGFHETQYF. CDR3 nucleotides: TGTGCCAGCAGTTTCGCCGCGGGGGGGTTTCATGAGACCCAGTACTTC.